This entry describes one T cell receptor beta chain. As yet, its antigen is unknown. This specimen comes from a study of blood T cells in healthy people across ages. Across the study: Template switching picked up about one barcoded beta molecule for each two T cells.

Primers used in a second PCR of about 6 to 11 cycles were a sample-barcoded 5' primer and a J-beta primer mix. TCRdb re-derived calls from the 5' RACE reads in MiXCR, one entry per CDR3 protein. The table records around 1,600,000 distinct CDR3 sequences, 35% to 45% of them present only once. General study points: Long-lived and aged donors differed, with more naive CD4+ cells and higher diversity in the long-lived.

V shed 4 bases and J shed 9 bases, with 16 bases lying between them. The CDR3 is 14 amino acids. Germline V lookup: CDR1 MNHEY, CDR2 SVGAGI. The donors, aged roughly 6 to 95, were healthy Caucasians from Russia. Peripheral blood samples of around 11 milliliters were drawn from each donor. J is TRBJ1-5 and V is TRBV6-5, with D possibly TRBD1 on 5 matching bases. Input material: blood. This clonotype was sampled from a woman between 18 and 29 years old in good health. The CDR3 region is CASSCSRGGGPQHF. The CDR3 DNA reads TGTGCCAGCAGTTGCTCAAGGGGTGGTGGGCCCCAGCATTTT.